This T cell receptor (beta chain) was observed in a study of cytomegalovirus exposure and HLA in healthy donors. On the study more broadly: Roughly 92 million unique TCRs, all from HLA-typed donors, were included in an early release of the data.

The PCR ran on 60 Vbeta and 13 Jbeta primers. TCRdb's table, derived via immunoSEQ multiplex PCR, lists solely in-frame clones and lacks some. This table holds 100,000 to 150,000 clones, approximately 71% found once. Study results and limitations: A later analysis showed HLA-associated TCR beta chains outstripping equally common others in clonal expansion. It has been reported that TCR beta sequences accurately predicted the HLA-A and HLA-B alleles of most subjects. Altogether, 150 to 200 TCR beta chains were recorded as cytomegalovirus-associated.

Note on this clone: What it binds is not known.

The V and J ends lost 4 bases and 5 bases, in that order; junction bases with no gene match: 3. The CDR3 length is 13 residues. Germline V gene data show CDR1 as KGHSH and CDR2 as LQKENI. V and J are TRBV18 and TRBJ2-5, with 8 bases lining up with TRBD1. The specimen was PBMCs. The receptor's source is a woman aged 45-60 years in good health and CMV-seronegative. In nucleotides, the CDR3 is TGTGCCAGCTCACTTCGACAGGGGGAGACCCAGTACTTC. Encoded protein: CASSLRQGETQYF.